The 10 T cell receptor beta chains below all came from one sample that was sequenced in a study of early T cells in non-severe SARS-CoV-2 infection. In TCRdb, the 5' RACE reads were re-called with MiXCR into one record per CDR3 protein. The table lists 50,000 to 60,000 distinct CDR3 sequences, roughly 10% of them singletons, with 10% to 13% in the top ten. The sequencing sample was made of whole blood. The receptors were gathered from an adult who was a healthcare worker with PCR-confirmed SARS-CoV-2 infection or an uninfected control (not recorded which).

This clonotype has at least ten counts. CDR3 nucleotides: TGCGCCAGCAGCTTCGACAGACTCCAAGAGACCCAGTACTTC. Protein sequence: CASSFDRLQETQYF. The chain has TRBV5-1 and TRBJ2-5; weak D call: TRBD1 (5 bases). The CDR3 contains 14 residues. Trimming left V 2 bases short and J 1 base short, with 9 bases between. The germline V gene has CDR1 SGHRS and CDR2 YFSETQ.

This clonotype has more than one count but fewer than ten. The rearrangement uses TRBV4-1 and TRBJ2-7; 10 bases line up with TRBD2. V lost 4 bases, J lost 2 bases, and 2 bases stayed unmatched. Germline loops: CDR1 MGHRA, CDR2 YSYEKL. The CDR3 covers 14 residues. The CDR3 bases are TGCGCCAGCAGCCGGACTAGCGGCACCTACGAGCAGTACTTC. Its protein is CASSRTSGTYEQYF.

The chain has TRBV9 and TRBJ1-1; TRBD1 is a possible D gene (5 bases). Trimming removed 0 bases from V and 11 bases from J, with 17 bases in between. Germline-derived CDR1 and CDR2 are SGDLS and YYNGEE. CDR3 length: 14 residues. The CDR3 loop is CASSVATGPQEAFF. CDR3 DNA: TGTGCCAGCAGCGTAGCTACGGGACCCCAGGAGGCTTTCTTT.

This clonotype was counted ten times or more. The V and J genes are TRBV27 and TRBJ1-2; D gene ambiguous. The V gene lost 8 bases and the J gene lost 4 bases, with 11 bases spanning the gap. The germline V gene has CDR1 MNHEY and CDR2 SMNVEV (reference sequence). The CDR3 has 12 amino acids. The CDR3 DNA reads as TGTGCCAGCGCCCCTTTAGGCTATGGCTACACCTTC. Its translation: CASAPLGYGYTF.

The chain joins TRBV10-3 to TRBJ2-5; 7 bases map to TRBD2. CDR1 is ENHRY, CDR2 SYGVKD, per germline. The CDR3 is 15 residues long. V lost 0 bases, J lost 2 bases, and 3 bases stayed unmatched. CDR3 DNA sequence: TGTGCCATCAGTGAGTCGGGAGGGGTTCAAGAGACCCAGTACTTC. Protein sequence: CAISESGGVQETQYF.

Many counts were recorded for this clonotype. The chain recombines TRBV28 with TRBJ2-1; 9 bases are a match to TRBD1. The ends lost 6 bases at V and 2 bases at J; junction bases unmatched: 5. The CDR3 has 15 residues. Germline V CDR1 and CDR2: MDHEN, SYDVKM. CDR3 sequence reads: CASSEGQGTYNEQFF. CDR3 nucleotides: TGTGCCAGCAGCGAGGGACAGGGTACCTACAATGAGCAGTTCTTC.

The chain is built from TRBV14 and TRBJ1-2, with D possibly TRBD1 on 6 matching bases. The length of the CDR3 is 14 residues. Germline CDR1 and CDR2: SGHDN and FVKESK. V was shortened by 4 bases and J by 13 bases, with 22 bases between the two germline ends. Written as DNA, the CDR3 is TGTGCCAGCAGCCCTGGGACATTCCGGGGGCAATCCACCTTC. Translation: CASSPGTFRGQSTF.

This clonotype was recorded many times. The chain recombines TRBV5-1 with TRBJ1-1; D is ambiguous. Germline-derived CDR1 and CDR2 are SGHRS and YFSETQ. Trimming left V 0 bases short and J 1 base short, with 10 bases between. The CDR3 contains 15 residues. The CDR3 is CASSLEGPTNTEAFF. The CDR3 DNA is TGCGCCAGCAGCTTGGAAGGGCCCACGAACACTGAAGCTTTCTTT.

V is TRBV6-1 and J is TRBJ2-3; 9 bases are a match to TRBD2. Per germline, CDR1 MNHNS and CDR2 SASEGT. The V segment lost 7 bases and the J segment 4 bases; nucleotides outside the gene matches: 9. There are 15 residues in the CDR3. CDR3 in DNA: TGTGCCAGCAACGAGCGAGCGGGGGGCCCAGATACGCAGTATTTT. Translated: CASNERAGGPDTQYF.

This clonotype was recorded a few times. The chain carries TRBV28 and TRBJ1-1; tentative D call: TRBD1 (5 bases). CDR1 and CDR2 from the germline V gene are MDHEN and SYDVKM. V shed 7 bases and J shed 4 bases, with 22 bases lying between them. The CDR3 is 16 residues long. This chain's CDR3 is CASTAGGIRGFTEAFF. As DNA, the CDR3 is TGTGCCAGCACCGCGGGAGGCATTAGGGGTTTCACTGAAGCTTTCTTT.